This entry lists 9 T cell receptor beta chains sequenced from one sample in a study of T cells in localized non-small cell lung cancer (TCRdb year 2020). Receptor libraries were prepared by the immunoSEQ multiplex PCR assay. The clones in this table, taken by TCRdb from immuneACCESS, are in-frame only. Not every clone is retained; where verified, under half of the shortfall comes from an unresolved V gene, and the cause of the rest is unknown. This sample lists some 80,000 clones; roughly 86% were detected once. The ten largest clonotypes hold roughly 3% of the sample. The sequences come from peripheral blood, collected before any cancer treatment. The receptors derive from a man between 40 and 70 years old with stage I lung adenocarcinoma.

This chain connects TRBV7-2 to TRBJ2-7, with TRBD1 identical over 10 bases. CDR3 size: 17 residues. Germline V gene lookup returns CDR1 SGHTA and CDR2 FQGNSA. The J segment lost 5 bases and the V segment lost 1 base, leaving 11 bases of the junction unmatched. The CDR3 loop is CASSLVGYGQGGNEQYF. CDR3 DNA sequence: TGTGCCAGCAGCTTAGTTGGGTACGGACAGGGGGGCAACGAGCAGTACTTC.

The V call is TRBV29-1, the J call TRBJ2-3; D is undetermined. V was shortened by 0 bases and J by 1 base, with 8 bases between the two germline ends. Germline V gene lookup returns CDR1 SQVTM and CDR2 ANQGSEA. The CDR3 contains 14 residues. The CDR3 coding sequence is TGCAGCGTTGAAGATTTACGGCGCACAGATACGCAGTATTTT. Protein sequence: CSVEDLRRTDTQYF.

The gene calls are TRBV11-2 and TRBJ2-3, with 8 bases matching TRBD2. V was pared by 1 base and J by 4 bases, with 16 bases of the junction left unmatched. This CDR3 has 19 residues. Germline loops: CDR1 SGHAT, CDR2 FQNNGV. The CDR3 coding sequence is TGTGCCAGCAGCTTAGTATCCGGAGCGGGAGTGCTTCAGCCAGATACGCAGTATTTT. Its translation: CASSLVSGAGVLQPDTQYF.

This clone has only one observation. V gene TRBV30 combines with J gene TRBJ2-3; 12 nucleotides align to TRBD1. Per germline, CDR1 GTSNPN and CDR2 SVGIG (reference sequence). This CDR3 is 14 amino acids long. The V gene end was trimmed by 3 bases and the J gene end by 5 bases; junction bases not matched to a gene: 3. The CDR3 coding sequence is TGTGCCTGGAGCGGGGACAGGGGGCTAGATACGCAGTATTTT. It encodes CAWSGDRGLDTQYF.

The chain joins TRBV5-1 to TRBJ2-7, with 9 bases fitting TRBD1. This CDR3 has 15 residues. V shed 0 bases and J 5 bases; nucleotides not matched to a gene: 6. Per the germline V gene, CDR1 is SGHRS and CDR2 is YFSETQ. CDR3: CASSLGRDRVHEQYF. CDR3 nucleotide sequence: TGCGCCAGCAGCTTGGGCCGGGACAGGGTCCACGAGCAGTACTTC.

The chain has TRBV10-3 and TRBJ2-7, with 8 bases fitting TRBD2. J was trimmed by 5 bases and V by 6 bases; bases with no gene match: 15. This CDR3 has 16 residues. The germline CDR1 and CDR2 sequences are ENHRY and SYGVKD. CDR3 bases: TGTGCCATCAGCGCCTCCTCGGGACTAGGAGGCCACGAGCAGTACTTC. Protein product: CAISASSGLGGHEQYF.

V is TRBV4-2 and J is TRBJ2-1; 9 positions agree with TRBD2. This CDR3 comprises 16 residues. Germline V gene lookup returns CDR1 LGHNA and CDR2 YNFKEQ. The ends lost 4 bases at V and 9 bases at J; junction bases unmatched: 13. CDR3 bases: TGTGCCAGCAGCCCACACGATGATAGCGGGAGTGGTGAGCAGTTCTTC. It is translated as CASSPHDDSGSGEQFF.

The chain has TRBV6-6 and TRBJ1-2; the D is unclear. Trimming removed 6 bases at V and 5 bases at J, with 7 bases between. The germline CDR1 and CDR2 sequences are MNHNY and SVGAGI (reference sequence). The CDR3 runs to 11 residues. The CDR3 DNA is TGTGCCAGCAGGAGGAATTATGGCTACACCTTC. Protein: CASRRNYGYTF.

This clone was seen only once. The junction departs from germline at one end; a sequencing error may be responsible. The rearrangement links TRBV29-1 to TRBJ2-3; TRBD2 matches at 14 bases. The germline V gene has CDR1 SQVTM and CDR2 ANQGSEA. There are 14 residues in the CDR3. Here the CDR3 DNA reads TGCAGCGAAGGGACTAGCGGGAGAAAAGATGCGCAGTATTTT. Translating gives CSEGTSGRKDAQYF.